A selection of T cell receptor beta chains follows, all from one sample in a study of CD8 T cells in Susac syndrome. MiXCR was run by TCRdb on the immunoSEQ multiplex PCR reads, yielding one entry per CDR3 protein. The data contain approximately 220,000 distinct CDR3 sequences, 92% of them singletons. Sample: CD8+ T cells from PBMCs. The receptors derive from a human donor with multiple sclerosis. Each CDR3 is given with its conserved first and last residue. D genes are given only for firm matches. Size is stated for part of the rows, as once, few or many counts, or as a class when the clone is expanded.

abundance: NA; v_gene: TRBV7-9; d_gene: TRBD1; j_gene: TRBJ1-1; CDR3aa: CASSTPLTTGMNTEAFF; CDR3nt: TGTGCCAGCAGCACGCCACTTACGACAGGGATGAACACTGAAGCTTTCTTT
abundance: NA; v_gene: TRBV6-1; d_gene: NA; j_gene: TRBJ2-1; CDR3aa: CASNEYNEQFF; CDR3nt: TGTGCCAGCAACGAATACAATGAGCAGTTCTTC
abundance: NA; v_gene: TRBV7-9; d_gene: TRBD1; j_gene: TRBJ2-5; CDR3aa: CASSLQGEGETQYF; CDR3nt: TGTGCCAGCAGCTTACAGGGGGAAGGGGAGACCCAGTACTTC
abundance: NA; v_gene: TRBV4-3; d_gene: TRBD2; j_gene: TRBJ2-1; CDR3aa: CASSQVLREGPNSYNEQFF; CDR3nt: TGCGCCAGCAGCCAAGTCCTGCGGGAGGGCCCCAACTCCTACAATGAGCAGTTCTTC
abundance: NA; v_gene: TRBV30; d_gene: NA; j_gene: TRBJ2-7; CDR3aa: CAWSDPRISGYEQYF; CDR3nt: TGTGCCTGGAGTGACCCTAGAATAAGTGGTTACGAGCAGTACTTC
abundance: NA; v_gene: TRBV27; d_gene: NA; j_gene: TRBJ2-3; CDR3aa: CASSLLLGTGTDTQYF; CDR3nt: TGTGCCAGCAGTTTATTGCTTGGTACTGGCACAGATACGCAGTATTTT
abundance: NA; v_gene: TRBV14; d_gene: NA; j_gene: TRBJ2-2; CDR3aa: CASSQEGLQNTGELFF; CDR3nt: TGTGCCAGCAGCCAAGAAGGACTACAGAACACCGGGGAGCTGTTTTTT
abundance: NA; v_gene: TRBV13; d_gene: NA; j_gene: TRBJ1-2; CDR3aa: CASHRGGSANYGYTF; CDR3nt: TGTGCCAGCCATCGAGGGGGGTCAGCTAACTATGGCTACACCTTC
abundance: NA; v_gene: TRBV14; d_gene: TRBD1; j_gene: TRBJ1-1; CDR3aa: CASSPAPPRTGRTEAFF; CDR3nt: TGTGCCAGCAGCCCTGCACCCCCAAGGACAGGGCGTACTGAAGCTTTCTTT
abundance: NA; v_gene: TRBV7-8; d_gene: NA; j_gene: TRBJ2-5; CDR3aa: CASSTRMGGAGETQYF; CDR3nt: TGTGCCAGCAGCACTCGCATGGGGGGTGCCGGAGAGACCCAGTACTTC
abundance: NA; v_gene: TRBV2; d_gene: TRBD1; j_gene: TRBJ2-3; CDR3aa: CASSDEITKTGASTDTQYF; CDR3nt: TGTGCCAGCAGTGATGAAATAACGAAAACAGGGGCTAGCACAGATACGCAGTATTTT
abundance: NA; v_gene: TRBV13; d_gene: NA; j_gene: TRBJ1-1; CDR3aa: CASSRGTSDTEAFF; CDR3nt: TGTGCCAGCAGCCGGGGTACTTCGGACACTGAAGCTTTCTTT
abundance: once; v_gene: TRBV5-1; d_gene: TRBD2; j_gene: TRBJ2-1; CDR3aa: CASSLEPLLAGGYEPFF; CDR3nt: TGCGCCAGCAGCTTGGAGCCCTTACTAGCGGGGGGCTATGAACCGTTCTTC
abundance: NA; v_gene: TRBV30; d_gene: TRBD1; j_gene: TRBJ2-7; CDR3aa: CAWSRDRVGEQYF; CDR3nt: TGTGCCTGGAGTCGGGACAGGGTTGGGGAGCAGTACTTC
abundance: NA; v_gene: TRBV5-1; d_gene: NA; j_gene: TRBJ1-1; CDR3aa: CASSLGWRDLAFF; CDR3nt: TGCGCCAGCAGCTTGGGTTGGCGGGATCTGGCTTTCTTT
abundance: NA; v_gene: TRBV9; d_gene: NA; j_gene: TRBJ2-1; CDR3aa: CASSGGASNEQFF; CDR3nt: TGTGCCAGCAGCGGGGGGGCCTCGAATGAGCAGTTCTTC
abundance: few; v_gene: TRBV27; d_gene: NA; j_gene: TRBJ2-7; CDR3aa: CASSFREGEQYF; CDR3nt: TGTGCCAGCAGTTTCAGGGAAGGCGAGCAGTACTTC
abundance: once; v_gene: TRBV7-6; d_gene: NA; j_gene: TRBJ1-2; CDR3aa: CASSSAPGGTLTF; CDR3nt: TGTGCCAGCAGCTCTGCGCCCGGAGGAACCCTAACCTTC
abundance: NA; v_gene: TRBV25-1; d_gene: NA; j_gene: TRBJ2-7; CDR3aa: CASSVTGQGLAGHEQYF; CDR3nt: TGTGCCAGCAGTGTCACGGGGCAGGGACTTGCGGGTCACGAGCAGTACTTC
abundance: NA; v_gene: TRBV6-1; d_gene: TRBD2; j_gene: TRBJ2-5; CDR3aa: CASSETRLAGEETQYF; CDR3nt: TGTGCCAGCAGTGAAACTCGGCTAGCGGGAGAAGAGACCCAGTACTTC
abundance: NA; v_gene: TRBV2; d_gene: NA; j_gene: TRBJ2-3; CDR3aa: CASVLDYTDTQYF; CDR3nt: TGTGCCAGCGTACTGGATTACACAGATACGCAGTATTTT
abundance: NA; v_gene: TRBV6-1; d_gene: NA; j_gene: TRBJ2-2; CDR3aa: CASSEALGTGELFF; CDR3nt: TGTGCCAGCAGTGAAGCGCTCGGTACCGGGGAGCTGTTTTTT
abundance: NA; v_gene: TRBV28; d_gene: NA; j_gene: TRBJ1-1; CDR3aa: CASSLPAEDFMNTEAFF; CDR3nt: TGTGCCAGCAGTTTACCAGCCGAGGACTTTATGAACACTGAAGCTTTCTTT
abundance: NA; v_gene: TRBV20-1; d_gene: NA; j_gene: TRBJ1-1; CDR3aa: CSASGWDSGEAFF; CDR3nt: TGCAGTGCTAGTGGTTGGGACTCCGGTGAAGCTTTCTTT
abundance: NA; v_gene: TRBV2; d_gene: NA; j_gene: TRBJ2-2; CDR3aa: CASSQSYRSGELFF; CDR3nt: TGTGCCAGCAGTCAGTCTTACAGGTCCGGGGAGCTGTTTTTT
abundance: NA; v_gene: TRBV29-1; d_gene: TRBD2; j_gene: TRBJ2-1; CDR3aa: CSVDGGDYNEQFF; CDR3nt: TGCAGCGTCGACGGGGGGGACTACAATGAGCAGTTCTTC
abundance: NA; v_gene: TRBV30; d_gene: NA; j_gene: TRBJ2-7; CDR3aa: CAWSLGTEYGGEQYF; CDR3nt: TGTGCCTGGAGTTTAGGTACCGAGTATGGGGGGGAGCAGTACTTC
abundance: NA; v_gene: TRBV4-3; d_gene: TRBD1; j_gene: TRBJ1-2; CDR3aa: CASSHLRDRGYGYTF; CDR3nt: TGCGCCAGCAGCCACCTTCGGGACAGGGGATATGGCTACACCTTC
abundance: NA; v_gene: TRBV5-8; d_gene: NA; j_gene: TRBJ1-5; CDR3aa: CASREIAGDSNQPQHF; CDR3nt: TGTGCCAGCAGGGAGATCGCCGGGGATAGCAATCAGCCCCAGCATTTT
abundance: NA; v_gene: TRBV15; d_gene: NA; j_gene: TRBJ2-3; CDR3aa: CATSSSGTDTQYF; CDR3nt: TGTGCCACCAGCTCCAGCGGCACAGATACGCAGTATTTT
abundance: NA; v_gene: TRBV18; d_gene: NA; j_gene: TRBJ1-3; CDR3aa: CASSPLGPLSAGTAENTIYF; CDR3nt: TGTGCCAGCTCACCACTGGGCCCTTTGTCGGCAGGGACGGCGGAAAACACCATATATTTT
abundance: NA; v_gene: TRBV7-9; d_gene: NA; j_gene: TRBJ2-1; CDR3aa: CASSLSTPPQQFF; CDR3nt: TGTGCCAGCAGCTTGAGTACGCCACCGCAGCAGTTCTTC
abundance: NA; v_gene: TRBV10-3; d_gene: NA; j_gene: TRBJ2-7; CDR3aa: CAIRERTDTYEQYF; CDR3nt: TGTGCCATCAGAGAAAGGACGGATACCTACGAGCAGTACTTC
abundance: NA; v_gene: TRBV6-2/TRBV6-3; d_gene: NA; j_gene: TRBJ1-2; CDR3aa: CASTQSNYGYTF; CDR3nt: TGTGCCAGCACGCAGAGTAACTATGGCTACACCTTC
abundance: NA; v_gene: TRBV27; d_gene: NA; j_gene: TRBJ2-5; CDR3aa: CASSLATPAETQYF; CDR3nt: TGTGCCAGCAGTTTAGCGACGCCCGCGGAGACCCAGTACTTC
abundance: NA; v_gene: TRBV9; d_gene: TRBD1; j_gene: TRBJ1-2; CDR3aa: CASSGTGQAYYGYTF; CDR3nt: TGTGCCAGCAGCGGGACGGGACAGGCCTACTATGGCTACACCTTC
abundance: NA; v_gene: TRBV4-1; d_gene: NA; j_gene: TRBJ2-2; CDR3aa: CASSQETGWAGELFF; CDR3nt: TGCGCCAGCAGCCAAGAGACAGGTTGGGCCGGGGAGCTGTTTTTT
abundance: NA; v_gene: TRBV4-2; d_gene: NA; j_gene: TRBJ1-2; CDR3aa: CASSQDTGYGYTF; CDR3nt: TGTGCCAGCAGCCAAGATACAGGGTATGGCTACACCTTC